This TCR beta chain was found in a study of T cells expressing NK-cell markers. Study-level information: One of the eight sequenced donors was seronegative, whereas the other seven were HCMV-seropositive. Points from the study as a whole: These clonotypes also led the CD3+CD56-NKG2C+ fraction in a few donors.

In regard to this clonotype: The antigen is unknown.

Scientists made TCR beta cDNA using 5'RACE template switching with UMIs. Following a re-call of the 5' RACE reads, TCRdb has one entry per CDR3 protein and lacks DNA. In total, the table holds hundreds of thousands of distinct CDR3 sequences. The clonotype was recovered from a man aged 18-70 years in good health. The sequencing sample was made of blood T cells: a sorted CD56 or NKG2C T cell subset, CD4+ or CD8+ T cells, or bulk PBMC T cells (not recorded which).

CDR3 sequence reads: CASSLGRTSGGGHEQFF. The chain joins TRBV7-2 to TRBJ2-1; without DNA, the TCRdb call of TRBD2 cannot be checked. Germline CDR1 is SGHTA and CDR2 is FQGNSA. The CDR3 consists of 17 residues.